This T cell receptor (beta chain) is from a study of identical twins. The study, taken as a whole, reports: Instead of following the same donors, the conclusions were based on cross-sectional statistical analysis.

The CDR3 runs to 16 residues. CDR1 is DFQATT, CDR2 SNEGSKA, per germline (reference sequence). Trimming shortened V by 0 bases and J by 1 base, and 13 bases separated the two germline ends. To note about this clonotype: What it binds is not known.

TCRdb processed the 5' RACE reads anew with MiXCR; each CDR3 protein has one entry. The table shows under 900,000 distinct CDR3 sequences, with about 12% occurring only once. Separately, the same data were catalogued under a study of yellow fever vaccine responses in identical twins.

The sequence was collected from a young woman in good health. The chain is built from TRBV20-1 and TRBJ1-5; D gene ambiguous. Source material: PBMCs. The CDR3 sequence is CSARDPTAGSNQPQHF. In nucleotides, the CDR3 is TGCAGTGCTAGAGATCCAACGGCTGGGAGCAATCAGCCCCAGCATTTT.